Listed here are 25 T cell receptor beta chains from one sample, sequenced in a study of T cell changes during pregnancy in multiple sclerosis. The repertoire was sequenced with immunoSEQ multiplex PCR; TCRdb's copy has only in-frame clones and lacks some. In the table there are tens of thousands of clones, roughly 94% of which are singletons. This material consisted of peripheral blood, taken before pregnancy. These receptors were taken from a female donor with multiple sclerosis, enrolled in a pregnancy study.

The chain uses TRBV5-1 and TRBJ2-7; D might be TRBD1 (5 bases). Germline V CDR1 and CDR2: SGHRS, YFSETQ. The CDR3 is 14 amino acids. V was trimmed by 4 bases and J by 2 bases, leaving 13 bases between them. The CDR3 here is CASSPSTAAYEQYF. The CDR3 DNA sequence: TGCGCCAGCAGCCCTTCGACAGCAGCCTACGAGCAGTACTTC. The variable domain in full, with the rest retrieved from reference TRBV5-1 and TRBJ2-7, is KAGVTQTPRYLIKTRGQQVTLSCSPISGHRSVSWYQQTPGQGLQFLFEYFSETQRNKGNFPGRFSGRQFSNSRSEMNVSTLELGDSALYLCASSPSTAAYEQYFGPGTRLTVT.

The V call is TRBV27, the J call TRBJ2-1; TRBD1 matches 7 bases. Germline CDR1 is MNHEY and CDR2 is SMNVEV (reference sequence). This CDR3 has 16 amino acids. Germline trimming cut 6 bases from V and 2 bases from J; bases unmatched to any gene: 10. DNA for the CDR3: TGTGCCAGCAGCCACGACAGGGCAGGTACCTACAATGAGCAGTTCTTC. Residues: CASSHDRAGTYNEQFF.

CDR3 sequence reads: CATSSGQFNEKLFF. In DNA, the CDR3 is TGTGCCACCAGCTCCGGACAGTTTAATGAAAAACTGTTTTTT. The V gene is TRBV15, the J gene TRBJ1-4; perhaps TRBD1 as D (6 bases). CDR1 LNHNV and CDR2 YYDKDF come from the germline V gene (reference sequence). The length of the CDR3 is 14 residues. Trimming cost V 5 bases and J 4 bases, with 11 bases left between them.

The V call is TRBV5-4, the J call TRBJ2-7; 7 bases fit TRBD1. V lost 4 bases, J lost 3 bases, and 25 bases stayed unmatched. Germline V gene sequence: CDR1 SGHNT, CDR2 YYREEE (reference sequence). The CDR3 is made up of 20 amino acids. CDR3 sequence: CASSLSSDRASGARHYEQYF. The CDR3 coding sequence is TGTGCCAGCAGCCTTTCCTCTGACAGGGCCAGCGGAGCTAGGCACTACGAGCAGTACTTC.

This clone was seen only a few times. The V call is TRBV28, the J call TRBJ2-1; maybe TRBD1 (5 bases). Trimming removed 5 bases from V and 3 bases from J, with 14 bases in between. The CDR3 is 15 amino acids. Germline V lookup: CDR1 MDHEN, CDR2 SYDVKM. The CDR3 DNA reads TGTGCCAGCAGTCCCCAGGGTAGGGGCTACAATGAGCAGTTCTTC. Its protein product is CASSPQGRGYNEQFF.

The CDR3 reads CASGTGMNEQYF. The CDR3, as DNA: TGTGCGTCCGGGACAGGGATGAACGAGCAGTACTTC. This chain joins TRBV7-6 and TRBJ2-7; 9 bases fit TRBD1. CDR1 is SGHVS and CDR2 is FNYEAQ in the germline V gene. This CDR3 comprises 12 residues.

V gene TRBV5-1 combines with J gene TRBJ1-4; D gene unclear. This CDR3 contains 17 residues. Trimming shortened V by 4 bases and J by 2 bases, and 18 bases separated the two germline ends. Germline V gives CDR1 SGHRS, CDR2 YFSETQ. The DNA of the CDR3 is TGCGCCAGCAGCCTCTTCCCCCGAACTGTGACTAATGAAAAACTGTTTTTT. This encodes CASSLFPRTVTNEKLFF.

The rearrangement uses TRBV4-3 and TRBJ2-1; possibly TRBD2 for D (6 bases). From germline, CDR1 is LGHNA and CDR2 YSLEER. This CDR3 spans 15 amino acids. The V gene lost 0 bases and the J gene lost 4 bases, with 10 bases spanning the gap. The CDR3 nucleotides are TGCGCCAGCAGCCAAGAGTGGCGGGGTTACAATGAGCAGTTCTTC. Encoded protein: CASSQEWRGYNEQFF.

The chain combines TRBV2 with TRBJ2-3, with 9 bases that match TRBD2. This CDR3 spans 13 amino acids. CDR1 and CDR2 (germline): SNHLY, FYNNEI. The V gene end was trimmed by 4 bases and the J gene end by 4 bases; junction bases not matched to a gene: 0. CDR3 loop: CASSGLAADTQYF. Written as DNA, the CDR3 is TGTGCCAGCAGTGGACTAGCGGCAGATACGCAGTATTTT.

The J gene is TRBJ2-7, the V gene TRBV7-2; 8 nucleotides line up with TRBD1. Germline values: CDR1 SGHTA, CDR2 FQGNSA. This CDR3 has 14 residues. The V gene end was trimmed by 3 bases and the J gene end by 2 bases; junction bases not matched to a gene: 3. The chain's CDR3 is CASSFRQGTYEQYF. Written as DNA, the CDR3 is TGTGCCAGCAGCTTCAGACAGGGGACCTACGAGCAGTACTTC.

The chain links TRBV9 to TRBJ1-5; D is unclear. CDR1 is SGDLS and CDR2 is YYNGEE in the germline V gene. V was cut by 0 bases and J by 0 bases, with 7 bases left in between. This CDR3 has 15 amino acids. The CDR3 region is CASSVGQDSNQPQHF. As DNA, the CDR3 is TGTGCCAGCAGCGTAGGGCAGGATAGCAATCAGCCCCAGCATTTT.

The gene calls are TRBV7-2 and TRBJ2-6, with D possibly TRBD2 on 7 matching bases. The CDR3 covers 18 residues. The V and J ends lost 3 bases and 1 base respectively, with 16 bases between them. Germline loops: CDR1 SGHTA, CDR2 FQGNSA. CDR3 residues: CASSFFGRGGSGANVLTF. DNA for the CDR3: TGTGCCAGCAGCTTTTTCGGCAGGGGAGGGTCTGGGGCCAACGTCCTGACTTTC.

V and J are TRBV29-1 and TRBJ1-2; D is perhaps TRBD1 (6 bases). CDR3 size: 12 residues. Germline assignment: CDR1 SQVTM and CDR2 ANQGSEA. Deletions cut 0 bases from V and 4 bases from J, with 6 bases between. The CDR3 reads CSVEEDSYGYTF. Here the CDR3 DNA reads TGCAGCGTTGAAGAGGACAGCTATGGCTACACCTTC.

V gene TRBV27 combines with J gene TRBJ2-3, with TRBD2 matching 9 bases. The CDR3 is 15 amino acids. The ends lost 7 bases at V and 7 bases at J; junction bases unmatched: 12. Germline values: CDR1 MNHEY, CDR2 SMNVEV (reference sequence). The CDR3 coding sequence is TGTGCCAGCACCCCCATAGCGGGAGATGTAAATACGCAGTATTTT. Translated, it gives CASTPIAGDVNTQYF.

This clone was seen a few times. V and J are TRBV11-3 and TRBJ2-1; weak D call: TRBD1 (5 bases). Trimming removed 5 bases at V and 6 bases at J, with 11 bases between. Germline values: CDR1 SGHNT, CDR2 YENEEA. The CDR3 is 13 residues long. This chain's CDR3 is CASSDRQSNEQFF. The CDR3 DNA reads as TGTGCCAGCAGCGACAGACAGAGCAATGAGCAGTTCTTC.

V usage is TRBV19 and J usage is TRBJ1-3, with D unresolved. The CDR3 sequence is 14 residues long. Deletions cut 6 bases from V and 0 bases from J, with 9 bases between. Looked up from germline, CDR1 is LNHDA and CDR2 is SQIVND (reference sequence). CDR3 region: CASRAGSSGNTIYF. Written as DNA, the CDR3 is TGTGCCAGTAGGGCAGGTTCCTCTGGAAACACCATATATTTT.

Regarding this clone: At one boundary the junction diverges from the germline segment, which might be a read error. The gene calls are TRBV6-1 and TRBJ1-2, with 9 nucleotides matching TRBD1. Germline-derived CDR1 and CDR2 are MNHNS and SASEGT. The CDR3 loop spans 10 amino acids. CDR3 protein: CASSSDRGIF. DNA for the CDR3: TGTGCCAGCAGCTCGGACAGGGGCATCTTC.

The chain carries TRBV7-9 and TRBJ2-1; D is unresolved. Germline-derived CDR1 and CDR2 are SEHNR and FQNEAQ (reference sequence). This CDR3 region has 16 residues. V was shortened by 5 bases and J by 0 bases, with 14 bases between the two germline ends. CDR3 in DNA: TGTGCCAGCAGCACTCGTGCTTGGGCCTCCTACAATGAGCAGTTCTTC. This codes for CASSTRAWASYNEQFF.

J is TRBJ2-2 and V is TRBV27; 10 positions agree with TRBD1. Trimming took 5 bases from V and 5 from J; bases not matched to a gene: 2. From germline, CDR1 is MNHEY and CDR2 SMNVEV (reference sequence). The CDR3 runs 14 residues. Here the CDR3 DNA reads TGTGCCAGCAGTCGGACAGGGGGGACCGGGGAGCTGTTTTTT. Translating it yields CASSRTGGTGELFF.

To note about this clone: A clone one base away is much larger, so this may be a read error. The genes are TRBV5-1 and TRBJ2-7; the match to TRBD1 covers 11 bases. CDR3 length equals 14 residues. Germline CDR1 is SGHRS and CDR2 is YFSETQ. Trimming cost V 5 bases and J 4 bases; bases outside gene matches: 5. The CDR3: CASSTGTGGYEQYF. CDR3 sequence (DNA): TGCGCCAGCAGTACCGGGACAGGGGGGTACGAGCAGTACTTC.

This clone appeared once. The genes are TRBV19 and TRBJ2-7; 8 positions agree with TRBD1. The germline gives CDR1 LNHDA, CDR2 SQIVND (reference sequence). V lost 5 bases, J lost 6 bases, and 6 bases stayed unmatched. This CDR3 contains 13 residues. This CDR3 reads CASSHQGAGEQYF. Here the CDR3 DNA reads TGTGCCAGTAGTCATCAGGGGGCGGGCGAGCAGTACTTC.

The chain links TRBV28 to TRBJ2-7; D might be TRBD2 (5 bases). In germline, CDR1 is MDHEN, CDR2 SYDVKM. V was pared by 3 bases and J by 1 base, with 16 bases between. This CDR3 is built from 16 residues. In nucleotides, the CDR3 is TGTGCCAGCAGTTTGGAGTACCGGGGAGCTTCCTACGAGCAGTACTTC. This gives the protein CASSLEYRGASYEQYF. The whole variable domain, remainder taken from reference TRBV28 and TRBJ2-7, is DVKVTQSSRYLVKRTGEKVFLECVQDMDHENMFWYRQDPGLGLRLIYFSYDVKMKEKGDIPEGYSVSREKKERFSLILESASTNQTSMYLCASSLEYRGASYEQYFGPGTRLTVT.

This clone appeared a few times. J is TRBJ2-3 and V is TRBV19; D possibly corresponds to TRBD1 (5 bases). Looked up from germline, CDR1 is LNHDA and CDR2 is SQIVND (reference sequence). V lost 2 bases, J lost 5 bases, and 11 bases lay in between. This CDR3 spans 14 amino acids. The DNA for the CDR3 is TGTGCCAGTAGTATAAGGGGTTCGGTAGATACGCAGTATTTT. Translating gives CASSIRGSVDTQYF.

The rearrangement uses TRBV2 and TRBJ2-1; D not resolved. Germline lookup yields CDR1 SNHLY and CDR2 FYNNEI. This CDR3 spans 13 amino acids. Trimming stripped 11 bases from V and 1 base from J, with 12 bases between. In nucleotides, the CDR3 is TGTGCCTCTCAGGAAACATCCTACAATGAGCAGTTCTTC. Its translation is CASQETSYNEQFF.

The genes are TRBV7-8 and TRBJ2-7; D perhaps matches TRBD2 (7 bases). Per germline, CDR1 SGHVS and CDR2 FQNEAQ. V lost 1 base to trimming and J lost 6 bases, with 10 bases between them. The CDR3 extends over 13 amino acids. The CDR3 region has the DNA TGTGCCAGCAGCTTAGGGGGGGGCGCCGAGCAGTACTTC. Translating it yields CASSLGGGAEQYF.